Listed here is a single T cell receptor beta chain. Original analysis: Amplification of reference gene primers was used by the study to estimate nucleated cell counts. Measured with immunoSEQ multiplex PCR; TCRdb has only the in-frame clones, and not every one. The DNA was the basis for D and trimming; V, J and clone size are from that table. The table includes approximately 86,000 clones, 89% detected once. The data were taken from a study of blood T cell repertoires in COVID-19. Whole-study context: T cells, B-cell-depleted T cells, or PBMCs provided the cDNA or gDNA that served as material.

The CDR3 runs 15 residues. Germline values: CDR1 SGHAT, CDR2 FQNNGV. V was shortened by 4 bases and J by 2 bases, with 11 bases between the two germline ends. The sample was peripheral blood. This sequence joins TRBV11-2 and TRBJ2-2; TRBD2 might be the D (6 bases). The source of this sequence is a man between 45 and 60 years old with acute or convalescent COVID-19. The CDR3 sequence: CASSSGTHNTGELFF. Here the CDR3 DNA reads TGTGCCAGCAGCTCCGGGACTCATAACACCGGGGAGCTGTTTTTT.